This T cell receptor beta chain appears in the sequencing data of a study of blood T cell repertoires in COVID-19. Looking at the study overall: Acute and convalescent COVID-19 samples came from the United States, Italy and Spain. Sources were T cells, B-cell-depleted T cells, or PBMCs; the material itself was cDNA or gDNA.

Per the germline V gene, CDR1 is SGHTA and CDR2 is FQGNSA. This CDR3 is 18 amino acids long. Germline trimming cut 1 base from V and 0 bases from J; bases unmatched to any gene: 11. Original handling: Counts of nucleated cells, estimated from reference gene primer amplification, were obtained. Here immunoSEQ multiplex PCR was the method, and the copy in TCRdb shows in-frame clones only, minus some. D and trimming come from the DNA, and the V and J calls and clone size come from that table. The sample has 250,000 to 350,000 clones; roughly 87% are singletons. The source material was peripheral blood. The chain recombines TRBV7-2 with TRBJ2-7, with 8 nucleotides matching TRBD2. This sequence was found in a woman in her forties or fifties who had recovered from COVID-19. The CDR3 region is CASSLGGRGEPSSYEQYF. The DNA for the CDR3 is TGTGCCAGCAGCTTAGGAGGGCGGGGGGAACCAAGCTCCTACGAGCAGTACTTC.